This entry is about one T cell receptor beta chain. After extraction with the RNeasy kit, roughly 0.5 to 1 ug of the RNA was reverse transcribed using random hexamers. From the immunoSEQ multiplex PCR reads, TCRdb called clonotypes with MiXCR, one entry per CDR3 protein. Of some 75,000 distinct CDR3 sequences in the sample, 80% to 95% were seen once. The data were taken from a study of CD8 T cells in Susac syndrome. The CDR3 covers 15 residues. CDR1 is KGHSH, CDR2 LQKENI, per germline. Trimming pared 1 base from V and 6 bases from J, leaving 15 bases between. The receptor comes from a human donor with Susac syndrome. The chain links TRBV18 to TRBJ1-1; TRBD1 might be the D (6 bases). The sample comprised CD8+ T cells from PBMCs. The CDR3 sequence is CASSPLNTGWAEAFF. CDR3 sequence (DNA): TGTGCCAGCTCACCACTAAACACAGGGTGGGCTGAAGCTTTCTTT.